These 8 T cell receptor beta chains came from one sample sequenced in a study of cytomegalovirus exposure and HLA in healthy donors. PCR primers comprised 60 Vbeta and 13 Jbeta primers. Only in-frame clones appear in the TCRdb table, and some are missing; sequencing was by immunoSEQ multiplex PCR. The sample data list approximately 130,000 clones. The source material was PBMCs. The receptor source for this set is a woman in her sixties or seventies in good health and CMV-seronegative.

The chain recombines TRBV7-2 with TRBJ2-7; 8 bases fit TRBD1. CDR1 SGHTA and CDR2 FQGNSA come from the germline V gene. This CDR3 spans 17 amino acids. With V trimmed by 0 bases and J by 4 bases, 11 bases remained unmatched. The CDR3 here is CASSLAPGQGNSYEQYF. As DNA, the CDR3 is TGTGCCAGCAGCTTAGCGCCCGGACAGGGTAATTCATACGAGCAGTACTTC.

A note on this clone: The sample holds other DNA sequences that translate to the same CDR3. The chain combines TRBV27 with TRBJ2-7; D is perhaps TRBD1 (6 bases). V was cut by 6 bases and J by 5 bases, with 11 bases left in between. Germline V gene data show CDR1 as MNHEY and CDR2 as SMNVEV (reference sequence). This CDR3 has 12 residues. This CDR3 is CASSLQGNEQYF. The CDR3 DNA reads TGTGCCAGCAGCTTACAGGGCAACGAGCAGTACTTC.

The J gene is TRBJ1-1, the V gene TRBV28; D gene ambiguous. V was cut by 0 bases and J by 8 bases, with 10 bases left in between. Germline values: CDR1 MDHEN, CDR2 SYDVKM. This CDR3 spans 13 amino acids. The chain's CDR3 is CASSLWNGLEAFF. The CDR3 DNA is TGTGCCAGCAGTTTATGGAACGGACTAGAAGCTTTCTTT.

V and J are TRBV5-4 and TRBJ1-4; tentatively, D is TRBD1 (5 bases). CDR1 is SGHNT, CDR2 YYREEE, per germline (reference sequence). The CDR3 runs to 15 residues. Trimming left V 3 bases short and J 3 bases short, with 12 bases between. Here the CDR3 reads CASSSQGRSNEKLFF. The DNA for the CDR3 is TGTGCCAGCAGCTCGCAGGGTCGGTCTAATGAAAAACTGTTTTTT.

The chain carries TRBV5-1 and TRBJ2-1; D perhaps matches TRBD2 (6 bases). In germline, CDR1 is SGHRS, CDR2 YFSETQ. Trimming left V 5 bases short and J 0 bases short, with 12 bases between. CDR3 size: 15 residues. CDR3 in amino acids: CASRPSGSSYNEQFF. CDR3 nucleotides: TGCGCCAGCAGGCCCTCCGGGAGCTCCTACAATGAGCAGTTCTTC.

V is TRBV10-3 and J is TRBJ2-2; possibly TRBD2 for D (5 bases). V was clipped by 4 bases and J by 7 bases, with 10 bases between them. There are 13 residues in the CDR3. Germline CDR1 and CDR2: ENHRY and SYGVKD. CDR3: CAISAGFDGELFF. In DNA form, the CDR3 reads TGTGCCATCAGTGCGGGGTTTGACGGGGAGCTGTTTTTT.

The rearrangement uses TRBV5-1 and TRBJ2-5; 9 nucleotides match TRBD2. V shed 10 bases, J shed 4 bases, and the junction held 11 bases outside the gene matches. This CDR3 spans 14 amino acids. Looked up from germline, CDR1 is SGHRS and CDR2 is YFSETQ. CDR3 coding DNA: TGCGCCTCTCGCGGACTAGCGACCTTAGAGACCCAGTACTTC. Amino acids: CASRGLATLETQYF.

V gene TRBV9 combines with J gene TRBJ2-1; TRBD2 agrees at 7 bases. The CDR3 is 15 residues long. The ends lost 0 bases at V and 9 bases at J; junction bases unmatched: 9. Germline-derived CDR1 and CDR2 are SGDLS and YYNGEE. CDR3 DNA sequence: TGTGCCAGCAGCGTAGGACTAGCCACTTCCAGTGAGCAGTTCTTC. Translating it yields CASSVGLATSSEQFF.